What follows is one TCR beta chain and its context. Its antigen is not known. The data belong to a study of T and B cells in COVID-19 patients. Background on the study: Peripheral blood came from COVID-19 patients with active infection or after recovery. Of around 21 active-infection patients, 11 to 12 were critically ill with mechanical ventilation or extracorporeal membrane oxygenation. Regarding the study as a whole: Sorted SARS-CoV-2-responsive or tetramer+ T cells and CD4+, regulatory and CD8+ subsets were not yet sequenced. At recovery TRB diversity and richness exceeded healthy donors, after highly clonal active COVID-19 repertoires.

TRB rearrangements were amplified by multiplex PCR with BIOMED2 TRB-A/B primers. TCRdb called the multiplex PCR reads again in MiXCR, with one record for every CDR3 protein. This table holds some 13,000 distinct CDR3 sequences, 25% found once. From blood, about 240-550 ng of genomic DNA served as TRB template. CDR1 is DFQATT and CDR2 is SNEGSKA in the germline V gene (reference sequence). V was trimmed by 5 bases and J by 5 bases, leaving 12 bases between them. There are 12 residues in the CDR3. The sequence came from a human donor who had recovered from COVID-19. Material: blood. This chain links TRBV20-1 with TRBJ2-5; a possible D gene is TRBD1 (5 bases). CDR3 DNA sequence: TGCAGTGCTCTCCCAGGGAAGGAGACCCAGTACTTC. Encoded protein: CSALPGKETQYF.